This TCR beta chain originates from a study of control samples from healthy donors and cancer patients. Profiling relied on immunoSEQ multiplex PCR, and the TCRdb table lists in-frame clones only, not all of them. Of approximately 150,000 clones listed, 91% are singletons. Trimming took 4 bases from V and 4 from J, leaving 16 bases between them. This CDR3 has 15 amino acids. Per germline, CDR1 SEHNR and CDR2 FQNEAQ (reference sequence). The clonotype was recovered from a man between 25 and 39 years old in good health. The specimen sequenced was blood. This chain joins TRBV7-9 and TRBJ1-2, with TRBD1 as a possible D gene (5 bases). CDR3 DNA sequence: TGTGCCAGCAGCTCCGCTGGGGGGGAGAGCTATGGCTACACCTTC. This translates into CASSSAGGESYGYTF.